This TCR beta chain stems from a study of preoperative IRX-2 immunotherapy in early breast cancer. Method: immunoSEQ multiplex PCR; TCRdb's copy keeps in-frame clones and lacks some. The sample lists 35,000 to 45,000 clones, 60% to 80% occurring once. As to treatment: preoperative locoregional IRX-2 cytokine immunotherapy. Patients received preoperative, locoregional IRX-2 cytokine immunotherapy in a phase Ib study. Germline V CDR1 and CDR2: MGHDK, SYGVNS. The CDR3 spans 14 residues. Trimming removed 8 bases at V and 0 bases at J, with 8 bases between. The rearrangement links TRBV25-1 to TRBJ2-6, with D unresolved. Sequenced material: tumor tissue, taken after IRX-2 immunotherapy. This TCR was recovered from a human donor with breast cancer. CDR3 sequence reads: CASHETSGANVLTF. CDR3 in DNA: TGTGCCAGCCACGAAACCTCTGGGGCCAACGTCCTGACTTTC.